This T cell receptor beta chain derives from a study of immune heterogeneity within non-small cell lung tumors. Amplification of TCR beta CDR3 was performed by multiplex PCR with 32 V and 13 J primers. TCRdb re-called the multiplex PCR reads through MiXCR, storing one row per CDR3 protein. The sample yields just over 15,000 distinct CDR3 sequences, 25% to 35% seen once. This CDR3 has 14 amino acids. CDR1 and CDR2 (germline): DFQATT, SNEGSKA (reference sequence). Trimming removed 0 bases from V and 6 bases from J; junction bases left unmatched: 5. Genomic DNA from bulk tumor acted as the template, and around 600 ng was loaded per sample. Every primary tumor yielded several biopsies, spaced far apart, that were taken during surgery. Those enrolled were patients newly diagnosed with untreated non-small cell lung cancer and undergoing curative surgery.

This sequence was found in a man aged 35 to 55 with non-small cell lung cancer. V and J are TRBV20-1 and TRBJ2-1, with 7 bases aligning to TRBD2. Sequences were obtained from lung tumor tissue. The CDR3 protein is CSARDWWGGNEQFF. The CDR3, as DNA: TGCAGTGCTAGAGACTGGTGGGGGGGCAATGAGCAGTTCTTC.